Following are 23 T cell receptor beta chains from one sample sequenced in a study of TIL therapy for anti-PD-1-resistant metastatic lung cancer. Sequencing used immunoSEQ v3. Sequenced by immunoSEQ multiplex PCR; TCRdb stores in-frame clones only, minus some. The top ten clones hold less than 8.5% of a sample with 20,000 to 30,000 clones, about two thirds of them seen once. The time point was: pre-treatment sample, taken before nivolumab and TIL therapy. Tumor tissue came from excised metastases, mostly pleural nodules or supraclavicular lymph nodes. The specimen was tumor tissue, collected at baseline. Receptors originate from a person aged 25 to 79 with non-small cell lung cancer.

The V and J genes are TRBV19 and TRBJ2-3; D is possibly TRBD2 (6 bases). This CDR3 contains 16 residues. The germline V gene has CDR1 LNHDA and CDR2 SQIVND (reference sequence). Trimming removed 8 bases from V and 0 bases from J, with 18 bases in between. The DNA for the CDR3 is TGTGCCAGTCGGGAGTCTGCGGGATCTAGCACAGATACGCAGTATTTT. As protein: CASRESAGSSTDTQYF.

The rearrangement links TRBV19 to TRBJ2-2; 11 positions match TRBD2. In germline, CDR1 is LNHDA, CDR2 SQIVND (reference sequence). Germline trimming cut 6 bases from V and 1 base from J; bases unmatched to any gene: 4. The CDR3 runs to 16 residues. For the CDR3, the DNA is TGTGCCAGTAGACTAGCGGGGGAGCTGAACACCGGGGAGCTGTTTTTT. Protein product: CASRLAGELNTGELFF.

The V gene is TRBV29-1, the J gene TRBJ2-3, with D possibly being TRBD1 (5 bases). This CDR3 spans 13 amino acids. In germline, CDR1 is SQVTM, CDR2 ANQGSEA. The ends were cut back, 6 bases at V and 1 base at J, with 11 bases in the middle. The CDR3 DNA follows: TGCAGCGTCTCTAGGGGTGGCACAGATACGCAGTATTTT. It codes for CSVSRGGTDTQYF.

V gene TRBV6-4 combines with J gene TRBJ2-1, with D possibly TRBD2 on 6 matching bases. This CDR3 contains 15 residues. The V gene's germline CDR1 is MRHNA and CDR2 SNTAGT. V was pared by 4 bases and J by 7 bases, with 17 bases between. The CDR3 coding sequence is TGTGCCAGCAGTGGGGGCGGAGGGGCGGGAAATGAGCAGTTCTTC. It yields the protein CASSGGGGAGNEQFF.

In this sample, this clone turned up a few times. The rearrangement links TRBV2 to TRBJ1-5, with no clear D. The CDR3 has 16 amino acids. The germline V gene encodes CDR1 SNHLY and CDR2 FYNNEI. Trimming took off 6 bases at V and 4 bases at J, with 19 bases between the two ends. The CDR3 nucleotides read TGTGCCAGCAGCCTCGGACCGAACCCTTGGAATCAGCCCCAGCATTTT. It translates to CASSLGPNPWNQPQHF.

This clone was seen a few times. V usage is TRBV7-6 and J usage is TRBJ1-5, with 7 bases that match TRBD1. There are 14 residues in the CDR3. From germline, CDR1 is SGHVS and CDR2 FNYEAQ. Losses at the gene ends were 1 base for V and 7 bases for J; bases not matched to a gene: 4. The CDR3 is CASSLDEGAQPQHF. CDR3 DNA sequence: TGTGCCAGCAGCTTAGACGAGGGGGCACAGCCCCAGCATTTT.

J is TRBJ2-1 and V is TRBV7-9; D is undetermined. This CDR3 comprises 15 residues. V lost 7 bases and J 5 bases, leaving 18 bases between the germline ends. Germline V gene sequence: CDR1 SEHNR, CDR2 FQNEAQ (reference sequence). CDR3 region: CASNHGPNQNNEQFF. CDR3 nucleotides: TGTGCCAGCAACCACGGGCCGAACCAAAACAATGAGCAGTTCTTC. Based on the CDR3 plus reference TRBV7-9 and TRBJ2-1, the full variable domain is DTGVSQNPRHKITKRGQNVTFRCDPISEHNRLYWYRQTLGQGPEFLTYFQNEAQLEKSRLLSDRFSAERPKGSFSTLEIQRTEQGDSAMYLCASNHGPNQNNEQFFGPGTRLTVL.

The chain uses TRBV4-1 and TRBJ1-4; 8 bases align to TRBD1. Trimming cost V 0 bases and J 7 bases; bases outside gene matches: 4. CDR1 is MGHRA and CDR2 is YSYEKL in the germline V gene. CDR3 size: 15 residues. Here the CDR3 reads CASSQDWTGFEKLFF. Written as DNA, the CDR3 is TGCGCCAGCAGCCAAGATTGGACAGGGTTTGAAAAACTGTTTTTT.

This chain joins TRBV18 and TRBJ2-7; possibly TRBD2 for D (6 bases). The CDR3 loop spans 17 amino acids. The germline gives CDR1 KGHSH, CDR2 LQKENI. Trimming stripped 2 bases from V and 4 bases from J, with 21 bases between. The CDR3 loop reads CASSPIASGTLGYEQYF. CDR3 nucleotide sequence: TGTGCCAGCTCACCAATCGCGTCCGGGACTCTGGGGTACGAGCAGTACTTC. Full variable domain (outside the CDR3, taken from reference TRBV18 and TRBJ2-7): NAGVMQNPRHLVRRRGQEARLRCSPMKGHSHVYWYRQLPEEGLKFMVYLQKENIIDESGMPKERFSAEFPKEGPSILRIQQVVRGDSAAYFCASSPIASGTLGYEQYFGPGTRLTVT.

This clone was found once. This rearrangement joins TRBV14 to TRBJ2-5; TRBD2 matches 10 bases. V shed 0 bases, J shed 5 bases, and the junction held 9 bases outside the gene matches. Germline CDR1 and CDR2: SGHDN and FVKESK. The CDR3 sequence is 17 residues long. CDR3: CASSQDWSSGGRETQYF. The CDR3 nucleotides are TGTGCCAGCAGCCAAGATTGGTCTAGCGGGGGCCGGGAGACCCAGTACTTC.

This clone showed up just a few times. The chain carries TRBV28 and TRBJ2-7; 8 bases match TRBD1. Germline V lookup: CDR1 MDHEN, CDR2 SYDVKM. Trimming cost V 4 bases and J 2 bases; bases outside gene matches: 10. The CDR3 runs to 16 residues. CDR3 loop: CASSWTGTGFPYEQYF. The CDR3 bases are TGTGCCAGCAGTTGGACCGGGACAGGATTTCCCTACGAGCAGTACTTC.

The chain links TRBV6-5 to TRBJ1-5; TRBD1 matches at 7 bases. The CDR3 is 14 residues long. CDR1 and CDR2 (germline): MNHEY, SVGAGI. V shed 5 bases, J shed 9 bases, and the junction held 10 bases outside the gene matches. The CDR3: CASSARDRGGPQHF. CDR3 in DNA: TGTGCCAGCAGTGCCCGGGACAGAGGTGGGCCCCAGCATTTT.

This clone was counted a few times. The chain uses TRBV6-5 and TRBJ1-3; D not certain. Germline V gene data show CDR1 as MNHEY and CDR2 as SVGAGI. V was cut by 6 bases and J by 0 bases, with 9 bases left in between. The CDR3 consists of 14 residues. CDR3 protein: CASRLLVSGNTIYF. CDR3 nucleotide sequence: TGTGCCAGCAGACTCCTTGTCTCTGGAAACACCATATATTTT.

This clone turned up a few times. The J gene is TRBJ1-2, the V gene TRBV15; D remains unclear. Germline V CDR1 and CDR2: LNHNV, YYDKDF (reference sequence). This CDR3 comprises 13 residues. Trimming stripped 0 bases from V and 3 bases from J, with 5 bases between. CDR3 sequence reads: CATSRELHYGYTF. The CDR3 region has the DNA TGTGCCACCAGCAGAGAATTGCACTATGGCTACACCTTC.

This rearrangement joins TRBV7-9 to TRBJ2-5, with 10 bases that match TRBD2. The CDR3 has 16 residues. J gave up 5 bases and V 5 bases, and 11 bases lay outside the gene matches. Germline-derived CDR1 and CDR2 are SEHNR and FQNEAQ (reference sequence). CDR3 amino acids: CASSPMWSGGDETQYF. CDR3 bases: TGTGCCAGCAGCCCAATGTGGAGCGGGGGGGATGAGACCCAGTACTTC.

This chain links TRBV28 with TRBJ2-7, with 7 positions matching TRBD2. The CDR3 is 13 residues long. V was pared by 5 bases and J by 5 bases, with 6 bases of the junction left unmatched. The germline CDR1 and CDR2 sequences are MDHEN and SYDVKM. CDR3 nucleotides: TGTGCCAGCAGTAACCGGGGGGTCCACGAGCAGTACTTC. This sequence encodes CASSNRGVHEQYF.

There are a few counts of this clone. The chain employs TRBV27 and TRBJ1-6, with a possible D match to TRBD1 (6 bases). The CDR3 sequence is 18 residues long. V lost 1 base to trimming and J lost 0 bases, with 13 bases between them. Germline V lookup: CDR1 MNHEY, CDR2 SMNVEV (reference sequence). The CDR3 spells CASSLFGQSVSYNSPLHF. CDR3 coding DNA: TGTGCCAGCAGTTTATTCGGACAGAGCGTCTCCTATAATTCACCCCTCCACTTT.

The gene calls are TRBV11-3 and TRBJ2-2; unclear D gene. V shed 4 bases and J shed 1 base, with 4 bases lying between them. The CDR3 sequence is 13 residues long. The germline V gene has CDR1 SGHNT and CDR2 YENEEA. The DNA of the CDR3 is TGTGCCAGCAGCTCGAAGAACACCGGGGAGCTGTTTTTT. This encodes CASSSKNTGELFF.

The V gene is TRBV6-5, the J gene TRBJ2-7, with TRBD2 matching 8 bases. The germline CDR1 and CDR2 sequences are MNHEY and SVGAGI. J was trimmed by 2 bases and V by 6 bases; bases with no gene match: 6. The CDR3 has 14 amino acids. The CDR3 region is CASRAGRGAYEQYF. CDR3 bases: TGTGCCAGCAGGGCGGGGCGGGGGGCCTACGAGCAGTACTTC.

This clone has only a few counts. V usage is TRBV30 and J usage is TRBJ1-2; D uncertain. This CDR3 spans 14 amino acids. V was trimmed by 8 bases and J by 5 bases, leaving 21 bases between them. Germline CDR1 is GTSNPN and CDR2 is SVGIG (reference sequence). The CDR3 spells CAGKLDETGYGYTF. CDR3 sequence (DNA): TGTGCCGGCAAACTGGACGAAACGGGATATGGCTACACCTTC.

The genes are TRBV2 and TRBJ2-4; D tentatively fits TRBD1 or TRBD2 (5 bases each). The germline V gene encodes CDR1 SNHLY and CDR2 FYNNEI. V gave up 9 bases and J gave up 4 bases, with 19 bases separating them. The CDR3 spans 15 residues. CDR3 nucleotides: TGTGCCAGTACCAGGGAGTCGAGCACTAAAAACATTCAGTACTTC. Amino acids: CASTRESSTKNIQYF.

The gene calls are TRBV29-1 and TRBJ2-3; D is uncertain. Trimming took off 5 bases at V and 1 base at J, with 13 bases between the two ends. Germline values: CDR1 SQVTM, CDR2 ANQGSEA. The CDR3 loop spans 14 amino acids. In nucleotides, the CDR3 is TGCAGCGTTAAAACGGATCGTGGCACAGATACGCAGTATTTT. Its protein product is CSVKTDRGTDTQYF.

In its sample, this clone was seen once. The CDR3 nucleotides read TGTGCCAGCAGCTTTGCAGGGAACTATGGCTACACCTTC. It encodes CASSFAGNYGYTF. The chain carries TRBV5-4 and TRBJ1-2; D is perhaps TRBD1 (5 bases). The V end lost 2 bases, the J end lost 2 bases, and 7 bases lay between the germline ends. This CDR3 is built from 13 residues. The germline V gene encodes CDR1 SGHNT and CDR2 YYREEE (reference sequence).